These 12 T cell receptor beta chains were all obtained from the same sample, sequenced in a study of T cells after yellow fever vaccination (dated by TCRdb to the late 2010s). The meaning of the sample's treatment or condition label: live attenuated yellow fever vaccine strain. Library preparation employed 5' RACE. TCRdb records Illumina HiSeq 2500 as the sequencer. The public reads were reprocessed in TCRdb via fastp at Q25 and MiXCR, keeping in-frame beta chains. Rows matching on CDR3 protein sequence are summarized as one entry with the most common DNA and genes. The sample records just under 600,000 distinct CDR3 sequences, approximately 15% of which are singletons. Over 12% of the sample is taken by the ten largest. This material consisted of PBMCs, taken on the day of the yellow fever booster vaccination. The receptor source for this set is a man between 25 and 39 years old who received the YFV17D yellow fever vaccine.

This clonotype was picked up a small number of times. The chain joins TRBV28 to TRBJ2-7; 8 bases agree with TRBD2. This CDR3 comprises 16 residues. CDR1 and CDR2 from the germline V gene are MDHEN and SYDVKM. The J segment lost 3 bases and the V segment lost 3 bases, leaving 10 bases of the junction unmatched. The CDR3 DNA sequence: TGTGCCAGCAGTTTGCAGAGCGGGAGCAGTTACTACGAGCAGTACTTC. As protein: CASSLQSGSSYYEQYF.

The CDR3 protein is CASSPSLVSLAGELFF. The CDR3 nucleotides are TGTGCCAGCAGCCCTAGCCTTGTGTCCTTGGCCGGGGAGCTGTTTTTT. V gene TRBV7-9 combines with J gene TRBJ2-2; D may be TRBD2 (5 bases). V lost 5 bases to trimming and J lost 6 bases, with 19 bases between them. This CDR3 spans 16 amino acids. Germline CDR1 is SEHNR and CDR2 is FQNEAQ (reference sequence). The variable domain in full, completed from reference TRBV7-9 and TRBJ2-2, reads DTGVSQNPRHKITKRGQNVTFRCDPISEHNRLYWYRQTLGQGPEFLTYFQNEAQLEKSRLLSDRFSAERPKGSFSTLEIQRTEQGDSAMYLCASSPSLVSLAGELFFGEGSRLTVL.

The genes are TRBV5-1 and TRBJ2-7, with TRBD1 identical over 8 bases. Germline values: CDR1 SGHRS, CDR2 YFSETQ. This CDR3 is built from 11 residues. J was trimmed by 6 bases and V by 7 bases; bases with no gene match: 3. The CDR3 DNA reads TGCGCCAGCCTACAGGGGGGCGAGCAGTACTTC. Translation: CASLQGGEQYF.

The V and J genes are TRBV12-3 or TRBV12-4 and TRBJ2-3; D possibly corresponds to TRBD2 (5 bases). This CDR3 contains 15 residues. V was cut by 4 bases and J by 1 base, with 12 bases left in between. The CDR3 DNA follows: TGTGCCAGCAGTTCGAACACTAGGGGCACAGATACGCAGTATTTT. Translated: CASSSNTRGTDTQYF.

This clonotype was found a few times. The chain joins TRBV15 to TRBJ2-3; 8 positions match TRBD1. The V gene's germline CDR1 is LNHNV and CDR2 YYDKDF (reference sequence). Trimming at V came to 9 bases and at J to 2 bases, leaving 4 bases not matched to a gene. The CDR3 sequence is 13 residues long. In nucleotides, the CDR3 is TGTGCCACGACGACAGGGGTCACAGATACGCAGTATTTT. It translates to CATTTGVTDTQYF. Variable domain in full (rest from reference TRBV15 and TRBJ2-3): DAMVIQNPRYQVTQFGKPVTLSCSQTLNHNVMYWYQQKSSQAPKLLFHYYDKDFNNEADTPDNFQSRRPNTSFCFLDIRSPGLGDTAMYLCATTTGVTDTQYFGPGTRLTVL.

This clonotype was seen only a few times. The chain employs TRBV20-1 and TRBJ1-2; no clear D gene. The length of the CDR3 is 15 residues. V was pared by 0 bases and J by 4 bases, with 15 bases between. Germline CDR1 and CDR2: DFQATT and SNEGSKA (reference sequence). CDR3 sequence reads: CSARDPGDISYGYTF. The CDR3 nucleotides read TGCAGTGCTAGAGATCCAGGAGACATTTCCTATGGCTACACCTTC.

This clonotype has a handful of counts. The gene calls are TRBV5-5 and TRBJ2-1; D not certain. The CDR3 length is 16 residues. V lost 4 bases, J lost 0 bases, and 14 bases lay in between. The germline CDR1 and CDR2 sequences are SGHKS and YYEKEE (reference sequence). The CDR3 spells CASSPLHHSSYNEQFF. CDR3 nucleotide sequence: TGTGCCAGCAGCCCCTTACATCACTCCTCCTACAATGAGCAGTTCTTC. The entire variable domain, with the rest obtained from reference TRBV5-5 and TRBJ2-1, is as follows: DAGVTQSPTHLIKTRGQQVTLRCSPISGHKSVSWYQQVLGQGPQFIFQYYEKEERGRGNFPDRFSARQFPNYSSELNVNALLLGDSALYLCASSPLHHSSYNEQFFGPGTRLTVL.

This clonotype was seen a few times. The chain has TRBV7-2 and TRBJ2-1; D might be TRBD2 (5 bases). The V end was cut by 1 base, the J end by 14 bases, with 12 bases between. CDR1 and CDR2 (germline): SGHTA, FQGNSA. The CDR3 is made up of 12 amino acids. CDR3 amino acids: CASSLVPGKEFF. CDR3 sequence (DNA): TGTGCCAGCAGCTTAGTGCCGGGGAAGGAGTTCTTC.

The V and J genes are TRBV29-1 and TRBJ2-5, with D tentatively TRBD1 or TRBD2 (6 bases each). Trimming removed 7 bases at V and 5 bases at J, with 17 bases between. Germline V CDR1 and CDR2: SQVTM, ANQGSEA. CDR3 length: 13 residues. The CDR3 nucleotides are TGCAGCGGGGGGGCCAGGGTCGAGGAGACCCAGTACTTC. Its protein product is CSGGARVEETQYF.

Details on this clonotype: An end of the junction does not agree with germline; a read error may underlie this. The rearrangement links TRBV20-1 to TRBJ1-1, with a weak D call TRBD1 (5 bases). Looked up from germline, CDR1 is DFQATT and CDR2 is SNEGSKA (reference sequence). CDR3 length: 16 residues. For the CDR3, the DNA is TGCTGTGCTAGTCCCGTCGGGGGTAATACGAACACTGAAGCTTTCTTT. Translating gives CCASPVGGNTNTEAFF.

The sample holds many counts of this clonotype. This chain joins TRBV12-3 or TRBV12-4 and TRBJ1-1; no clear D gene. Deletions cut 0 bases from V and 0 bases from J, with 5 bases between. This CDR3 is built from 14 residues. CDR3 nucleotides: TGTGCCAGCAGTTTAGCAAGTATGAACACTGAAGCTTTCTTT. This translates into CASSLASMNTEAFF.

The CDR3: CSAPGTAPYEQYF. The DNA of the CDR3 is TGCAGTGCTCCTGGGACAGCCCCCTACGAGCAGTACTTC. The chain employs TRBV20-1 and TRBJ2-7; 7 nucleotides line up with TRBD1. Germline CDR1 is DFQATT and CDR2 is SNEGSKA (reference sequence). V shed 5 bases and J 2 bases; nucleotides not matched to a gene: 6. The CDR3 length is 13 residues.